This T cell receptor (beta chain) was found in a study of molecular identifiers for immune sequencing clone quantification. About this clonotype itself: A much bigger clone sits one base away, suggesting this may be a read error.

Germline-derived CDR1 and CDR2 are MGHRA and YSYEKL. This CDR3 region has 16 residues. TCRdb used MiXCR to reprocess the PCR reads, holding one entry per CDR3 protein. The top ten hold about 0.91% of the sample, which has about 40,000 distinct CDR3 sequences, approximately 24% seen once. Sequencing was performed on naive CD8+ T cells from blood, with Jurkat cell RNA spiked in. The subset: FACS-sorted CD8+CD4-CCR7+CD45RA+ naive T cells. The receptor was isolated from a human donor in good health. Some libraries in this study had Jurkat cell RNA spiked in. This chain links TRBV4-1 with TRBJ2-1, with 9 bases identical to TRBD2. The CDR3: CARSQAIAGDYNEQFF. CDR3 nucleotides: TGCGCCCGCAGCCAAGCTATAGCGGGGGACTACAATGAGCAGTTCTTC.